This T cell receptor beta chain originates from a study of somatic mutations in cytotoxic T cells in rheumatoid arthritis. Study background: Blood (30 ml EDTA) from each patient was taken right after diagnosis, before any treatment. The flow sorting of some V beta antibody-stained T-cell populations reached nearly 100% purity, and the sorted populations included V beta1+ cells sequenced for TCRB. General study points: No significant CD8+ T-cell clonality difference was found between rheumatoid arthritis patients and age-matched controls. Some patients, about an eighth of the roughly 60, had a largest CD8+ clone that exceeded 20% of CD8+ cells.

The method was immunoSEQ multiplex PCR; TCRdb's version includes in-frame clones alone and lacks a portion of them. The sample gives more than 8,000 clones, about nine tenths of which show up once; approximately 1.1% is in the top ten. As concerns this clone: Antigen: not known.

CDR3 length: 17 amino acids. The germline CDR1 and CDR2 sequences are LGHNA and YSLEER. The ends lost 1 base at V and 5 bases at J; junction bases unmatched: 4. The TCR sequence derives from a woman aged 18-35 years with rheumatoid arthritis. The genes are TRBV4-3 and TRBJ2-5; 16 positions match TRBD2. Material: CD4+ T cells sorted from blood. CDR3 region: CASSQGWGLAGGETQYF. CDR3 bases: TGCGCCAGCAGCCAAGGGTGGGGACTAGCGGGAGGGGAGACCCAGTACTTC.